What follows is one T cell receptor (beta chain) and its context. Antigen specificity is unknown. The data originate from a study of graft-versus-host responses after intestinal transplantation. Regarding the study as a whole: The marrow of recipients harbored GvH clones, and ileum or blood showed some of them first.

The ends were cut back, 2 bases at V and 0 bases at J, with 14 bases in the middle. The CDR3 length is 16 residues. Germline V gene sequence: CDR1 MDHEN, CDR2 SYDVKM. TCRdb's table, derived via immunoSEQ multiplex PCR, lists solely in-frame clones and lacks some. The sample includes roughly 80,000 clones, around 86% seen only once; the top ten take approximately 8%. The rearrangement joins TRBV28 to TRBJ2-7; a possible D gene is TRBD1 (6 bases). The sequence came from a human donor who was the organ donor for an intestinal transplant. Here the sequenced sample was unstimulated CD8+ T cells sorted from spleen or lymph node cells, taken before transplant. Here the CDR3 DNA reads TGTGCCAGCAGTTTAGGGAGTGACAGGTTCTCCTACGAGCAGTACTTC. Its protein product is CASSLGSDRFSYEQYF.